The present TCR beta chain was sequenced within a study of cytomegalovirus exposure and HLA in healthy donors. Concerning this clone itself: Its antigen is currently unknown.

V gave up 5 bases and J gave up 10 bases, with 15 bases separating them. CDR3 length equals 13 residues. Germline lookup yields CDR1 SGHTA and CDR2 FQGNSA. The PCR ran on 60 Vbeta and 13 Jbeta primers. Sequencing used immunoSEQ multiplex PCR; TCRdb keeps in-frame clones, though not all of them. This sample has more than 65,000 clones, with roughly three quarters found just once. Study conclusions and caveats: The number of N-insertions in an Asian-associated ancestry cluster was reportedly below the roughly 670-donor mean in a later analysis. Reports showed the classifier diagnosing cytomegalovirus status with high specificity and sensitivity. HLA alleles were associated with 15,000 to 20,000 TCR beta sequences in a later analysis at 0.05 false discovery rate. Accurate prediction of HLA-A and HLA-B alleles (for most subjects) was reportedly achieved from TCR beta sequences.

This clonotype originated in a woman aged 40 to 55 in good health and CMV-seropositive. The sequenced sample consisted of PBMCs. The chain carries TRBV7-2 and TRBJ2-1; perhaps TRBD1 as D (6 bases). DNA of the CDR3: TGTGCCAGCAGCGCAGGACAGTCGGGGGAGCAGTTCTTC. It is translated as CASSAGQSGEQFF.